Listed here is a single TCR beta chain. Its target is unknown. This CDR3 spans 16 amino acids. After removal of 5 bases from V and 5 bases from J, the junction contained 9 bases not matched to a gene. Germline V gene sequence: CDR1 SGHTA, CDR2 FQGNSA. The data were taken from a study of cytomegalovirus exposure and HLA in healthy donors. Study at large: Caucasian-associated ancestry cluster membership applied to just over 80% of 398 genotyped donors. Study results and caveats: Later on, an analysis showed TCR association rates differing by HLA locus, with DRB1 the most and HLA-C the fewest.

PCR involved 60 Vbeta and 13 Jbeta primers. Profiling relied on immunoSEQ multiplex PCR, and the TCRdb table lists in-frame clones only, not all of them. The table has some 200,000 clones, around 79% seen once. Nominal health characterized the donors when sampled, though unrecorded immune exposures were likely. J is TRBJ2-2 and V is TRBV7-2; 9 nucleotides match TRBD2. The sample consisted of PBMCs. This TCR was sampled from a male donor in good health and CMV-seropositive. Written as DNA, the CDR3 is TGTGCCAGCAGCCCACCCGGACTAGCGACTACCGGGGAGCTGTTTTTT. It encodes CASSPPGLATTGELFF.